This T cell receptor (beta chain) derives from a study of T cell changes during pregnancy in multiple sclerosis. The table came from immunoSEQ multiplex PCR; TCRdb's copy has only in-frame clones and leaves some out. The sample holds 73,000 or so clones, roughly nine tenths seen once. This sequence was found in a female donor with multiple sclerosis, enrolled in a pregnancy study. The starting material was peripheral blood, obtained in the second trimester of pregnancy.

The CDR3 DNA is TGTGCCAGCAGTTCCTACACTGAAGCTTTCTTT. Translating gives CASSSYTEAFF. The rearrangement joins TRBV6-5 to TRBJ1-1; D remains ambiguous. Trimming left V 4 bases short and J 3 bases short, with 3 bases between. Germline values: CDR1 MNHEY, CDR2 SVGAGI. The CDR3 is 11 residues long.